A single sample is the source of the 32 T cell receptor beta chains below, sequenced in a study of shared clonotypes between healthy human individuals. Sequencing was performed with immunoSEQ multiplex PCR; in TCRdb, only in-frame clones are kept and a portion is missing. This table holds approximately 1,000,000 clones, 78% found once. Sequencing was carried out using memory CD4+ T cells from PBMCs. Sample subset: CD45RA-negative fraction. Receptors were obtained from a man aged 18 to 35 in good health. Some clones in this sample may be carry-over from other donors' samples.

V is TRBV7-2 and J is TRBJ2-7; D is tentatively TRBD1 or TRBD2 (7 bases each). Germline CDR1 reads SGHTA; CDR2 reads FQGNSA. This CDR3 is 15 amino acids long. V was shortened by 5 bases and J by 2 bases, with 16 bases between the two germline ends. The CDR3 region is CASSQWEGATYEQYF. DNA of the CDR3: TGTGCCAGCAGCCAGTGGGAGGGGGCCACCTACGAGCAGTACTTC.

This chain links TRBV4-1 with TRBJ2-5; D might be TRBD1 (6 bases). Germline V gene lookup returns CDR1 MGHRA and CDR2 YSYEKL. The CDR3 covers 16 residues. Trimming left V 0 bases short and J 1 base short, with 12 bases between. The CDR3, as DNA: TGCGCCAGCAGCCAAGAGAAGACAGGCCCCCAAGAGACCCAGTACTTC. Amino acids: CASSQEKTGPQETQYF.

V is TRBV18 and J is TRBJ1-2; D call uncertain. Germline CDR1 and CDR2: KGHSH and LQKENI. The CDR3 is made up of 14 amino acids. V dropped 0 bases and J dropped 8 bases, with 13 bases sitting between them. The CDR3 coding sequence is TGTGCCAGCTCACCACCGGGGAGGCTATCGGGCTACACCTTC. Translating it yields CASSPPGRLSGYTF.

To note about this clone: Other DNA sequences in the same sample also yield this CDR3. This chain connects TRBV9 to TRBJ2-3; D is possibly TRBD1 or TRBD2 (5 bases each). The germline V gene encodes CDR1 SGDLS and CDR2 YYNGEE. CDR3 size: 14 residues. V gave up 0 bases and J gave up 4 bases, with 9 bases separating them. The CDR3 nucleotides read TGTGCCAGCAGCGTAGGGGGGAGTGCAGATACGCAGTATTTT. Amino acid sequence: CASSVGGSADTQYF.

The V call is TRBV19, the J call TRBJ2-5; 7 bases match TRBD2. The ends lost 3 bases at V and 0 bases at J; junction bases unmatched: 4. Germline V gives CDR1 LNHDA, CDR2 SQIVND (reference sequence). The CDR3 length is 15 residues. The CDR3 protein is CASSMGGSNQETQYF. The CDR3 region has the DNA TGTGCCAGTAGTATGGGCGGGAGTAACCAAGAGACCCAGTACTTC.

The rearrangement joins TRBV11-2 to TRBJ2-3; D possibly uses TRBD1 or TRBD2 (5 bases each). The V and J ends lost 3 bases and 5 bases respectively, with 12 bases between them. Germline V CDR1 and CDR2: SGHAT, FQNNGV. The CDR3 loop spans 14 amino acids. The CDR3 protein is CASSLGPIKDTQYF. In DNA, the CDR3 is TGTGCCAGCAGCTTGGGACCGATAAAAGATACGCAGTATTTT.

The V gene is TRBV5-1, the J gene TRBJ2-6, with D unclear. V shed 2 bases and J shed 0 bases, with 3 bases lying between them. CDR3 length: 14 amino acids. Germline assignment: CDR1 SGHRS and CDR2 YFSETQ. As DNA, the CDR3 is TGCGCCAGCAGCTTTTTCTCTGGGGCCAACGTCCTGACTTTC. It is translated as CASSFFSGANVLTF.

V and J are TRBV11-3 and TRBJ1-3; D remains ambiguous. Germline values: CDR1 SGHNT, CDR2 YENEEA. This CDR3 comprises 16 residues. Between the trimmed V and J ends, which lost 5 bases and 0 bases, there was a span of 14 bases. CDR3 protein: CASSQYSRSSGNTIYF. DNA for the CDR3: TGTGCCAGCAGCCAATACAGCCGGAGCTCTGGAAACACCATATATTTT.

The chain carries TRBV5-4 and TRBJ2-1; D perhaps matches TRBD2 (6 bases). The CDR3 has 14 amino acids. The germline V and J ends were trimmed by 3 bases and 5 bases, with 12 bases remaining between them. Per the germline V gene, CDR1 is SGHNT and CDR2 is YYREEE (reference sequence). CDR3 DNA: TGTGCCAGCAGCTCGAAGACTAGGGACAATGAGCAGTTCTTC. Encoded protein: CASSSKTRDNEQFF.

This clone was counted a single time. The gene calls are TRBV5-8 and TRBJ2-2; no clear D. This CDR3 spans 16 amino acids. Trimming took off 4 bases at V and 2 bases at J, with 15 bases between the two ends. CDR1 is SGHTS, CDR2 YDEGEE, per germline. The CDR3, as DNA: TGTGCCAGCAGCGGGCCCGCTGCGGTAAACACCGGGGAGCTGTTTTTT. It is translated as CASSGPAAVNTGELFF.

The V and J genes are TRBV6-1 and TRBJ1-5; unclear D gene. CDR1 and CDR2 (germline): MNHNS, SASEGT. The CDR3 runs 15 residues. Between the trimmed V and J ends, which lost 3 bases and 5 bases, there was a span of 14 bases. The CDR3 DNA is TGTGCCAGCAGTGATTATTGGGGTCCGGATCAGCCCCAGCATTTT. This sequence encodes CASSDYWGPDQPQHF.

The chain couples TRBV7-7 to TRBJ2-2; D is possibly TRBD2 (5 bases). Looked up from germline, CDR1 is SSHAT and CDR2 is FNYEAQ (reference sequence). V dropped 7 bases and J dropped 0 bases, with 12 bases sitting between them. This CDR3 spans 15 amino acids. The CDR3 nucleotides read TGTGCCAGCACCGATAGCGAGACGAACACCGGGGAGCTGTTTTTT. Its translation: CASTDSETNTGELFF.

Only one count was recorded for this clone. This chain links TRBV2 with TRBJ2-1, with TRBD2 matching over 7 bases. The CDR3 extends over 14 amino acids. Unmatched junction bases numbered 8, after V lost 8 bases and J lost 4 bases. Germline CDR1 SNHLY, CDR2 FYNNEI. CDR3 amino acids: CASGGRGRYNEQFF. The CDR3 nucleotides read TGTGCCAGCGGGGGGAGGGGCCGGTACAATGAGCAGTTCTTC.

The chain links TRBV15 to TRBJ2-1; D is undetermined. The CDR3 is 15 amino acids. V was pared by 5 bases and J by 0 bases, with 11 bases between. Germline V lookup: CDR1 LNHNV, CDR2 YYDKDF (reference sequence). CDR3 nucleotides: TGTGCCACCAGCCCCCGAAGGACCTCCTACAATGAGCAGTTCTTC. Its protein product is CATSPRRTSYNEQFF.

Notes on this clone: Other DNA sequences in the sample encode the same CDR3. V gene TRBV7-2 combines with J gene TRBJ1-2; D is uncertain. Trimming left V 0 bases short and J 2 bases short, with 10 bases between. The germline gives CDR1 SGHTA, CDR2 FQGNSA. The CDR3 totals 15 residues. The CDR3 DNA is TGTGCCAGCAGCTTAGCGAGAGGGATAAACTATGGCTACACCTTC. Protein product: CASSLARGINYGYTF.

This rearrangement joins TRBV6-1 to TRBJ2-1; possible D gene TRBD2, 6 bases. The CDR3 consists of 14 residues. Germline V gives CDR1 MNHNS, CDR2 SASEGT. The V and J ends lost 11 bases and 4 bases respectively, with 18 bases between them. Here the CDR3 DNA reads TGTGCCTCTAGCGTCTCCATTGGGTACAATGAGCAGTTCTTC. The encoded protein is CASSVSIGYNEQFF.

The chain is built from TRBV18 and TRBJ2-7; 14 bases are a match to TRBD2. Unmatched junction bases numbered 16, after V lost 3 bases and J lost 9 bases. The V gene's germline CDR1 is KGHSH and CDR2 LQKENI. This CDR3 is built from 18 residues. In DNA form, the CDR3 reads TGTGCCAGCTCACCTACTAGACTAGCGGGGGGGACGGGACGATGGCAGTACTTC. Translating gives CASSPTRLAGGTGRWQYF.

The chain couples TRBV5-4 to TRBJ2-3; D is possibly TRBD2 (5 bases). Germline V gene lookup returns CDR1 SGHNT and CDR2 YYREEE (reference sequence). Trimming took off 4 bases at V and 0 bases at J, with 21 bases between the two ends. This CDR3 spans 18 amino acids. The CDR3, as DNA: TGTGCCAGCAGCCCATCCACCTTCCGGGGTACTAGCACAGATACGCAGTATTTT. Translation: CASSPSTFRGTSTDTQYF.

CDR3 DNA: TGTGCCAGCAGCTTAGTCCCGGACAGACCCTACGAGCAGTACTTC. It encodes CASSLVPDRPYEQYF. The chain has TRBV7-2 and TRBJ2-7; possibly TRBD1 for D (6 bases). CDR3 length: 15 amino acids. V was cut by 1 base and J by 2 bases, with 12 bases left in between. The germline gives CDR1 SGHTA, CDR2 FQGNSA.

This sequence joins TRBV29-1 and TRBJ2-5; D is perhaps TRBD2 (5 bases). The J call is in doubt because the DNA end fits TRBJ2-7 better. Germline V lookup: CDR1 SQVTM, CDR2 ANQGSEA. The CDR3 is 13 residues long. The CDR3: CSGGRGLGYEQYF. CDR3 sequence (DNA): TGCAGCGGTGGCCGAGGGTTGGGGTACGAGCAGTACTTC.

The J gene is TRBJ2-7, the V gene TRBV2, with a possible D match to TRBD2 (5 bases). The CDR3 covers 13 residues. The germline CDR1 and CDR2 sequences are SNHLY and FYNNEI. V was clipped by 5 bases and J by 7 bases, with 15 bases between them. In nucleotides, the CDR3 is TGTGCCAGCAGTCTCGCGGTCCGAGGGGAGCAGTACTTC. It translates to CASSLAVRGEQYF.

The chain has TRBV4-1 and TRBJ2-5; maybe TRBD1 (6 bases). V was clipped by 0 bases and J by 5 bases, with 10 bases between them. Germline CDR1 is MGHRA and CDR2 is YSYEKL. The CDR3 loop spans 14 amino acids. The CDR3 DNA reads as TGCGCCAGCAGCCAAGATCCTGGGGGCGAGACCCAGTACTTC. Translation gives CASSQDPGGETQYF.

This clone came up once. CDR3 in DNA: TGTGCCAGCAGTGAAGCCCCAGGGGCGCCCGGGGAGCTGTTTTTT. It translates to CASSEAPGAPGELFF. The rearrangement uses TRBV2 and TRBJ2-2; the D gene is possibly TRBD1 (6 bases). V shed 0 bases and J shed 6 bases, with 11 bases lying between them. The CDR3 is made up of 15 amino acids. Germline V gene sequence: CDR1 SNHLY, CDR2 FYNNEI.

This sequence joins TRBV21-1 and TRBJ1-5. TRBV21-1 is a listed pseudogene. The length of the CDR3 is 11 residues. The CDR3 region is CATHPSRAQHF. CDR3 DNA: TGTGCCACCCACCCTAGTAGGGCCCAGCATTTT.

The CDR3 protein is CASARTSLADTQYF. CDR3 nucleotide sequence: TGCGCCAGTGCACGGACTAGTCTTGCAGATACGCAGTATTTT. J is TRBJ2-3 and V is TRBV4-3; TRBD2 matches at 7 bases. The V segment lost 9 bases and the J segment 4 bases; nucleotides outside the gene matches: 10. Germline CDR1 LGHNA, CDR2 YSLEER. The CDR3 runs to 14 residues.

This clone was detected once. The V gene is TRBV7-3, the J gene TRBJ2-3; D perhaps matches TRBD1 (6 bases). CDR3 size: 16 residues. Germline V lookup: CDR1 SGHTA, CDR2 FQGTGA. The V and J ends lost 5 bases and 3 bases respectively, with 18 bases between them. CDR3 region: CASSGGGGGPTDTQYF. DNA of the CDR3: TGTGCCAGCAGCGGGGGCGGAGGAGGACCGACAGATACGCAGTATTTT.

In its sample, this clone was seen once. V is TRBV19 and J is TRBJ2-7; weak D call: TRBD1 (6 bases). Trimming removed 3 bases at V and 6 bases at J, with 15 bases between. CDR1 is LNHDA, CDR2 SQIVND, per germline (reference sequence). The CDR3 runs 14 residues. The CDR3, as DNA: TGTGCCAGTAGTATTACAGGGTATCTTGGCGAGCAGTACTTC. It translates to CASSITGYLGEQYF.

In the case of this clone: Other DNA sequences of this sample code for an identical CDR3. CDR3 sequence reads: CASSLGGGYTF. DNA for the CDR3: TGTGCCAGCAGCTTAGGGGGTGGCTACACCTTC. The chain couples TRBV7-2 to TRBJ1-2; D ambiguous. The CDR3 sequence is 11 residues long. V was cut by 1 base and J by 7 bases, with 4 bases left in between. CDR1 and CDR2 from the germline V gene are SGHTA and FQGNSA.

V usage is TRBV18 and J usage is TRBJ1-1; D is possibly TRBD1 (5 bases). Germline CDR1 KGHSH, CDR2 LQKENI. The CDR3 length is 15 residues. Trimming shortened V by 3 bases and J by 3 bases, and 14 bases separated the two germline ends. CDR3 nucleotide sequence: TGTGCCAGCTCACCTATCCAGGGTACGGACACTGAAGCTTTCTTT. Protein product: CASSPIQGTDTEAFF.

The V gene is TRBV5-1, the J gene TRBJ2-3, with 8 positions matching TRBD2. The CDR3 has 16 amino acids. Germline CDR1 and CDR2: SGHRS and YFSETQ. V trimming: 4 bases; J trimming: 1 base; junction bases outside the gene matches: 8. This CDR3 reads CASSHMRAGGTDTQYF. The CDR3 bases are TGCGCCAGCAGCCATATGCGAGCGGGAGGCACAGATACGCAGTATTTT.

This rearrangement joins TRBV28 to TRBJ2-3; possible D gene TRBD1, 6 bases. The V end was cut by 5 bases, the J end by 2 bases, with 11 bases between. The germline CDR1 and CDR2 sequences are MDHEN and SYDVKM. This CDR3 region has 14 residues. CDR3 protein: CASSLGQHTDTQYF. Written as DNA, the CDR3 is TGTGCCAGCAGTCTTGGACAGCACACAGATACGCAGTATTTT.

CDR3: CASYEAGGWETQYF. In DNA, the CDR3 is TGCGCCAGCTACGAAGCGGGAGGGTGGGAGACCCAGTACTTC. This chain links TRBV5-1 with TRBJ2-5, with TRBD2 matching over 10 bases. The germline V gene encodes CDR1 SGHRS and CDR2 YFSETQ. This CDR3 is built from 14 residues. V gave up 7 bases and J gave up 5 bases; unmatched junction bases: 8.